These 29 T cell receptor beta chains were sequenced from one sample in a study of blood T cells in healthy people across ages. A second about 6 to 11 cycle PCR used barcoded and J-beta primers. Each CDR3 protein gets one entry after TCRdb re-called the 5' RACE reads with MiXCR. This table has about 930,000 distinct CDR3 sequences, 25% to 35% appearing once. These same records also appear under a second study, on T cells of mothers and their children.

Sequencing used blood. The receptors originated from a woman in her thirties or forties in good health.

The V gene is TRBV12-3 or TRBV12-4, the J gene TRBJ1-5, with TRBD1 matching over 10 bases. This CDR3 has 15 amino acids. V shed 5 bases, J shed 7 bases, and the junction held 8 bases outside the gene matches. The CDR3 protein is CASSIGTGDWQPQHF. The CDR3 DNA reads as TGTGCCAGCAGTATAGGGACAGGGGATTGGCAGCCCCAGCATTTT.

For this clonotype: An end of the junction does not agree with germline; a read error may underlie this. This chain links TRBV18 with TRBJ2-7, with D perhaps TRBD1 or TRBD2 (5 bases each). The CDR3 runs to 14 residues. Germline loops: CDR1 KGHSH, CDR2 LQKENI. The CDR3 protein is CAGSPAGKEGEQYF. The CDR3 region has the DNA TGTGCCGGCTCACCAGCAGGGAAAGAGGGGGAGCAGTACTTC.

As concerns this clonotype: This could be a read error, since a much larger clone is one nucleotide away. The J gene is TRBJ2-3, the V gene TRBV4-1; D call uncertain. This CDR3 comprises 14 residues. Per germline, CDR1 MGHRA and CDR2 YSYEKL. CDR3 region: CASGQSGLTDTQYF. CDR3 coding DNA: TGCGCCAGCGGCCAATCCGGGCTGACAGATACGCAGTATTTT.

The V call is TRBV9, the J call TRBJ2-1, with 7 bases fitting TRBD2. The germline gives CDR1 SGDLS, CDR2 YYNGEE. V was clipped by 0 bases and J by 2 bases; unmatched bases: 5. There are 16 residues in the CDR3. This CDR3 reads CASSVAASGPYNEQFF. The CDR3 bases are TGTGCCAGCAGCGTAGCGGCTAGCGGCCCCTACAATGAGCAGTTCTTC. The whole variable domain, filled in from reference TRBV9 and TRBJ2-1, reads DSGVTQTPKHLITATGQRVTLRCSPRSGDLSVYWYQQSLDQGLQFLIQYYNGEERAKGNILERFSAQQFPDLHSELNLSSLELGDSALYFCASSVAASGPYNEQFFGPGTRLTVL.

This clonotype was seen more than once but under ten times. Mismatch with germline at one junction end may stem from a read error. The rearrangement uses TRBV15 and TRBJ1-1; 8 nucleotides align to TRBD1. The CDR3 length is 14 residues. Germline V CDR1 and CDR2: LNHNV, YYDKDF (reference sequence). Here the CDR3 reads CATSSSQGDTEVFF. The CDR3 nucleotides are TGTGCCACCAGCAGCTCACAGGGGGACACTGAAGTTTTCTTT.

This clonotype occurred many times. This chain connects TRBV12-3 or TRBV12-4 to TRBJ2-7; weak D call: TRBD1 (6 bases). With 5 bases removed from V and 2 bases from J, the gap between germline ends came to 10 bases. The CDR3 contains 13 residues. CDR3 nucleotides: TGTGCCAGCAGTGCGGACAGTGCCTACGAGCAGTACTTC. Its protein is CASSADSAYEQYF.

This clonotype appeared a few times. A much larger clonotype is one base distant, so this may be a read error. The rearrangement uses TRBV6-2 or TRBV6-3 and TRBJ2-1; maybe TRBD1 (5 bases). TRBJ2-7 explains the end of the DNA better; the J call may be wrong. The germline V gene has CDR1 MNHEY and CDR2 SVGEGT. CDR3 length: 17 residues. The CDR3 nucleotides read TGTGCCAGCAGTTACCTAGGGGTAGGATATTCCTACAATGAGCAGTACTTC. As protein: CASSYLGVGYSYNEQYF.

This clonotype was recorded a few times. This chain links TRBV28 with TRBJ2-5; 8 nucleotides align to TRBD1. V lost 3 bases to trimming and J lost 4 bases; unmatched junction nucleotides: 7. The CDR3 extends over 15 amino acids. From germline, CDR1 is MDHEN and CDR2 SYDVKM. The CDR3 loop reads CASSFPRTGRETQYF. Here the CDR3 DNA reads TGTGCCAGCAGTTTCCCTCGGACAGGGAGAGAGACCCAGTACTTC.

The CDR3 here is CACGRAISEQYF. In DNA, the CDR3 is TGTGCATGCGGGAGGGCCATTTCCGAGCAGTACTTC. V is TRBV7-9 and J is TRBJ2-7, with 9 bases identical to TRBD2. CDR3 length: 12 residues. CDR1 is SEHNR and CDR2 is FQNEAQ in the germline V gene (reference sequence). The full variable domain, its missing parts supplied by reference TRBV7-9 and TRBJ2-7, is DTGVSQNPRHKITKRGQNVTFRCDPISEHNRLYWYRQTLGQGPEFLTYFQNEAQLEKSRLLSDRFSAERPKGSFSTLEIQRTEQGDSAMYLCACGRAISEQYFGPGTRLTVT.

The chain uses TRBV5-1 and TRBJ1-1, with D perhaps TRBD1 (6 bases). Per germline, CDR1 SGHRS and CDR2 YFSETQ. V was pared by 0 bases and J by 10 bases, with 13 bases between. The CDR3 consists of 13 residues. CDR3 region: CASSLDAGARAFF. CDR3 DNA sequence: TGCGCCAGCAGCTTGGATGCGGGGGCGCGAGCTTTCTTT. Full variable domain (missing parts from reference TRBV5-1 and TRBJ1-1): KAGVTQTPRYLIKTRGQQVTLSCSPISGHRSVSWYQQTPGQGLQFLFEYFSETQRNKGNFPGRFSGRQFSNSRSEMNVSTLELGDSALYLCASSLDAGARAFFGQGTRLTVV.

The chain joins TRBV7-2 to TRBJ2-5; TRBD1 might be the D (6 bases). Germline lookup yields CDR1 SGHTA and CDR2 FQGNSA. V was pared by 4 bases and J by 0 bases, with 15 bases between. This CDR3 is built from 16 residues. The CDR3 DNA reads as TGTGCCAGCAGCTCCGGGACAACCCGCTACCAAGAGACCCAGTACTTC. Its protein product is CASSSGTTRYQETQYF.

With respect to this clonotype: An end of the junction does not agree with germline; a read error may underlie this. The V and J genes are TRBV6-5 and TRBJ2-5; 8 bases line up with TRBD2. The J call is uncertain, as TRBJ2-7 better fits the DNA end. The CDR3 is 13 residues long. The germline V gene has CDR1 MNHEY and CDR2 SVGAGI. DNA for the CDR3: TGTGCCGGCAGGGGCGGGGGGCGCTACGAGCAGTACTTC. Protein sequence: CAGRGGGRYEQYF.

Of note for this clonotype: Here the CDR3 omits its conserved ending phenylalanine or tryptophan, so a read error is the likely source. This chain joins TRBV28 and TRBJ2-7, with D perhaps TRBD2 (7 bases). Germline V gene lookup returns CDR1 MDHEN and CDR2 SYDVKM. This CDR3 has 17 residues. Trimming pared 11 bases from V and 3 bases from J, leaving 29 bases between. The CDR3 nucleotides read TGTGCCGGCACCCTGGGGCAGGGGAGGGGATTTGGCTACGAGCAGTACCTC. Amino acid sequence: CAGTLGQGRGFGYEQYL.

This clonotype was detected only a few times. The V gene is TRBV7-3, the J gene TRBJ2-1; 7 bases agree with TRBD2. This CDR3 has 15 residues. The germline V gene encodes CDR1 SGHTA and CDR2 FQGTGA. The trim removed 2 bases at V and 3 bases at J, leaving 4 bases unmatched. The CDR3: CASSLGGEGYNEQFF. The CDR3 DNA sequence: TGTGCCAGCAGCTTAGGAGGGGAGGGCTACAATGAGCAGTTCTTC.

The chain combines TRBV5-1 with TRBJ2-3, with TRBD2 matching 12 bases. The J segment lost 4 bases and the V segment lost 4 bases, leaving 10 bases of the junction unmatched. This CDR3 contains 17 residues. The germline V gene has CDR1 SGHRS and CDR2 YFSETQ. The CDR3 DNA is TGCGCCAGCAGCACGGCTAGCGGGGGGGCCATAGCAGATACGCAGTATTTT. The encoded protein is CASSTASGGAIADTQYF.

Ten or more counts support this clonotype. This sequence joins TRBV10-3 and TRBJ2-7, with TRBD1 identical over 7 bases. The V gene end was trimmed by 4 bases and the J gene end by 2 bases; junction bases not matched to a gene: 5. Looked up from germline, CDR1 is ENHRY and CDR2 is SYGVKD. The CDR3 is 14 amino acids. The CDR3 is CAISGRDSTYEQYF. As DNA, the CDR3 is TGTGCCATCAGTGGCCGGGACAGTACCTACGAGCAGTACTTC.

At least ten counts were recorded for this clonotype. The chain is built from TRBV6-2 or TRBV6-3 and TRBJ2-5, with D perhaps matching TRBD2 (6 bases). The germline V gene encodes CDR1 MNHEY and CDR2 SVGEGT. Trimming left V 6 bases short and J 3 bases short, with 14 bases between. The CDR3 is made up of 14 amino acids. CDR3 loop: CASRRAGTKETQYF. In nucleotides, the CDR3 is TGTGCCAGCAGGCGGGCGGGGACCAAAGAGACCCAGTACTTC.

Notes on this clonotype: One base away lies a much larger clone, so this may be a sequencing read error. J is TRBJ2-1 and V is TRBV19; D possibly corresponds to TRBD2 (6 bases). The J call may be faulty, since TRBJ2-7 better matches the DNA end. CDR1 is LNHDA, CDR2 SQIVND, per germline (reference sequence). The CDR3 spans 16 residues. The CDR3 DNA sequence: TGTGCCAGTAGAGGACGCGGGGCTAGCTCCTACAATGAGCAGTACTTC. This sequence encodes CASRGRGASSYNEQYF.

The table lists this clonotype with a few counts. The chain combines TRBV28 with TRBJ1-2, with 7 bases aligning to TRBD1. Trimming cost V 3 bases and J 4 bases; bases outside gene matches: 5. Germline CDR1 MDHEN, CDR2 SYDVKM. The CDR3 is 14 amino acids. The CDR3 DNA follows: TGTGCCAGCAGTTTGTGGACAGGCCCCTATGGCTACACCTTC. It is translated as CASSLWTGPYGYTF.

The chain employs TRBV19 and TRBJ1-1, with D perhaps matching TRBD1 (5 bases). From germline, CDR1 is LNHDA and CDR2 SQIVND (reference sequence). This CDR3 is 16 amino acids long. V shed 4 bases and J shed 3 bases, with 18 bases lying between them. The CDR3 nucleotides read TGTGCCAGTAGTACGGGACCGGGGGTAGCGTACACTGAAGCTTTCTTT. Encoded protein: CASSTGPGVAYTEAFF.

This clonotype came up a few times. A junction boundary mismatches the germline segment, possibly from a read error. The J gene is TRBJ1-4, the V gene TRBV29-1; a possible D gene is TRBD1 (6 bases). This CDR3 region has 16 residues. The germline V gene encodes CDR1 SQVTM and CDR2 ANQGSEA. The CDR3 reads CGVEDLYEGGSEKLFF. The DNA for the CDR3 is TGCGGCGTTGAAGATCTTTATGAGGGGGGAAGTGAAAAACTGTTTTTT.

The rearrangement joins TRBV28 to TRBJ2-7; D tentatively fits TRBD1 or TRBD2 (5 bases each). There are 14 residues in the CDR3. The germline V gene has CDR1 MDHEN and CDR2 SYDVKM. The V and J ends lost 8 bases and 3 bases respectively, with 17 bases between them. CDR3 in amino acids: CASQDGTGGYEQYF. The DNA of the CDR3 is TGTGCCAGCCAAGACGGGACGGGCGGCTACGAGCAGTACTTC.

This chain connects TRBV7-2 to TRBJ1-2; D is ambiguous. V was pared by 4 bases and J by 8 bases, with 26 bases between. The length of the CDR3 is 17 residues. Germline V gives CDR1 SGHTA, CDR2 FQGNSA. The CDR3 DNA is TGTGCCAGCAGCTCCACGGCCAGCAGGACCCGAAGTAGGGGCTACACCTTC. Its translation is CASSSTASRTRSRGYTF.

In this sample, this clonotype turned up many times. The genes are TRBV28 and TRBJ2-1; the match to TRBD2 covers 9 bases. Trimming at V came to 10 bases and at J to 2 bases, leaving 6 bases not matched to a gene. The CDR3 is 14 residues long. The germline V gene encodes CDR1 MDHEN and CDR2 SYDVKM. The CDR3 protein is CATRLAEAYNEQFF. The DNA for the CDR3 is TGTGCCACCAGACTAGCGGAAGCCTACAATGAGCAGTTCTTC. The full variable domain, completed using reference TRBV28 and TRBJ2-1, is DVKVTQSSRYLVKRTGEKVFLECVQDMDHENMFWYRQDPGLGLRLIYFSYDVKMKEKGDIPEGYSVSREKKERFSLILESASTNQTSMYLCATRLAEAYNEQFFGPGTRLTVL.

CDR3 loop: CASSVEWGRGTDTQYF. The CDR3 bases are TGTGCCAGCAGCGTAGAATGGGGCAGGGGGACAGATACGCAGTATTTT. The rearrangement uses TRBV9 and TRBJ2-3; 7 positions match TRBD1. The CDR3 loop spans 16 amino acids. The V and J ends lost 0 bases and 3 bases, in that order; junction bases with no gene match: 7. The germline CDR1 and CDR2 sequences are SGDLS and YYNGEE.

The chain carries TRBV9 and TRBJ1-2, with 10 bases identical to TRBD1. The trim removed 2 bases at V and 6 bases at J, leaving 7 bases unmatched. Germline CDR1 SGDLS, CDR2 YYNGEE. CDR3 length equals 15 residues. The CDR3 spells CASSVAGTGVDGYTF. CDR3 coding DNA: TGTGCCAGCAGCGTGGCCGGGACAGGGGTTGATGGCTACACCTTC.

This clonotype was seen many times. The V gene is TRBV4-3, the J gene TRBJ2-5, with unresolved D. V lost 3 bases, J lost 5 bases, and 10 bases lay in between. Germline CDR1 reads LGHNA; CDR2 reads YSLEER. The CDR3 has 13 residues. CDR3 bases: TGCGCCAGCAGCCAGGCCCTGGGGGAGACCCAGTACTTC. Protein sequence: CASSQALGETQYF.

V usage is TRBV12-3 or TRBV12-4 and J usage is TRBJ1-2; TRBD1 might be the D (6 bases). V lost 6 bases, J lost 2 bases, and 16 bases lay in between. CDR3 size: 15 residues. CDR3 protein: CASSGTGPGNYGYTF. CDR3 sequence (DNA): TGTGCCAGCAGCGGCACAGGGCCGGGGAACTATGGCTACACCTTC.

This clonotype was detected ten times or more. This chain links TRBV24-1 with TRBJ2-1, with 9 nucleotides matching TRBD1. The germline V gene encodes CDR1 KGHDR and CDR2 SFDVKD. This CDR3 has 16 amino acids. Unmatched junction bases numbered 10, after V lost 4 bases and J lost 7 bases. The CDR3 DNA reads as TGTGCCACCAGTGACTTGGGACAGGGTCTCGATAATGAGCAGTTCTTC. Protein: CATSDLGQGLDNEQFF.